The sequence of this T cell receptor (beta chain) was determined in a study of shared clonotypes between healthy human individuals. Overall study findings and caveats: Limited genetic and exposure-history diversity came from having few donors.

This CDR3 spans 15 amino acids. The V end was cut by 6 bases, the J end by 0 bases, with 11 bases between. Germline loops: CDR1 MNHNS, CDR2 SASEGT. Free of recent acute infections or vaccinations, the donors were healthy HIV-negative adults. With respect to this clone: Its antigen is not known.

Some clones are missing from TCRdb's copy, which holds only in-frame ones; the method was immunoSEQ multiplex PCR. The table lists fewer than 700,000 clones, roughly 72% of them singletons. Source material: PBMCs. This TCR was sampled from a middle-aged woman in good health. Some clones in this sample may be carry-over from other donors' samples. This chain uses TRBV6-1 with TRBJ2-2, with a possible D match to TRBD1 (5 bases). In nucleotides, the CDR3 is TGTGCCAGCAGGCACAGGCAAACGAACACCGGGGAGCTGTTTTTT. As protein: CASRHRQTNTGELFF.